This T cell receptor beta chain came from a study of T cells after yellow fever vaccination. Overall study results and limits: Post-booster samples contained most primary-vaccination clones (around 95% CD4, about 90% CD8).

TCRdb re-called the 5' RACE reads with MiXCR, one entry per CDR3 protein. The sample includes more than 350,000 distinct CDR3 sequences, 11% of them seen just once. V was clipped by 7 bases and J by 2 bases, with 19 bases between them. The CDR3 is 16 residues long. Germline assignment: CDR1 SEHNR and CDR2 FQNEAQ (reference sequence). On this clonotype: As yet, its antigen is unknown.

This sequence was found in a man younger than 30 who received the YFV17D yellow fever vaccine. The chain couples TRBV7-9 to TRBJ2-3; the D is unclear. Source: PBMCs, taken on the day of the first yellow fever vaccination. CDR3 sequence reads: CASTKIWAAYTDTQYF. The CDR3 DNA sequence: TGTGCCAGCACCAAGATTTGGGCAGCCTACACAGATACGCAGTATTTT. Full variable domain (outside the CDR3, taken from reference TRBV7-9 and TRBJ2-3): DTGVSQNPRHKITKRGQNVTFRCDPISEHNRLYWYRQTLGQGPEFLTYFQNEAQLEKSRLLSDRFSAERPKGSFSTLEIQRTEQGDSAMYLCASTKIWAAYTDTQYFGPGTRLTVL.